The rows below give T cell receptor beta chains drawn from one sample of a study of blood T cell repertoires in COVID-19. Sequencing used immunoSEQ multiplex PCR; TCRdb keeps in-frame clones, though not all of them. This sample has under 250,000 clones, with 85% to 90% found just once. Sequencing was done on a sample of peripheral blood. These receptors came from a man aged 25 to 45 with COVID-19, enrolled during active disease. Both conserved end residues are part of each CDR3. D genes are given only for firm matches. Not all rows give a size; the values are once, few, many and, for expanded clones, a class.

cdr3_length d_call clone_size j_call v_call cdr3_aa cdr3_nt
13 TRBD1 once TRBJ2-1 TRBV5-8 CASSFLGQIMQFF TGTGCCAGCAGCTTCCTGGGACAGATAATGCAGTTCTTC
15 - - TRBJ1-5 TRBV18 CASSPGVQVNQPQHF TGTGCCAGCTCACCAGGTGTACAGGTAAATCAGCCCCAGCATTTT
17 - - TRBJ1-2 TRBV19 CASSIELEAGANYGYTF TGTGCCAGTAGTATAGAGTTAGAGGCAGGGGCTAACTATGGCTACACCTTC
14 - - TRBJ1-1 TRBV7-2 CASSFVGGNTEAFF TGTGCCAGCAGCTTTGTGGGGGGGAACACTGAAGCTTTCTTT
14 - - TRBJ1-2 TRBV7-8 CASSLVRGNYGYTF TGTGCCAGCAGCTTAGTTAGAGGAAACTATGGCTACACCTTC
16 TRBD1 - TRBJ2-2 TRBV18 CASSPARQGLTGELFF TGTGCCAGCTCACCAGCCAGACAGGGGCTCACCGGGGAGCTGTTTTTT
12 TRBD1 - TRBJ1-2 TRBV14 CASSRQGYGYTF TGTGCCAGCAGCCGACAGGGGTATGGCTACACCTTC
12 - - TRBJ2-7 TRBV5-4 CASSFPGAEQYF TGTGCCAGCAGCTTTCCGGGAGCCGAGCAGTACTTC
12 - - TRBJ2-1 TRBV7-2 CASSPPFGEQFF TGTGCCAGCAGCCCTCCTTTCGGTGAGCAGTTCTTC
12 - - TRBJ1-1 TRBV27 CASSSSGERAFF TGTGCCAGCAGTTCGTCAGGGGAAAGAGCTTTCTTT
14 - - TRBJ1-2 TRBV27 CASSPYATVDGYTF TGTGCCAGCAGCCCCTACGCCACGGTTGATGGCTACACCTTC
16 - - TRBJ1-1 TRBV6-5 CASSYTSHGKNTEAFF TGTGCCAGCAGTTACACGTCGCACGGGAAGAACACTGAAGCTTTCTTT
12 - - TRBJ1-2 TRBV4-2 CASSQDGFGYTF TGTGCCAGCAGCCAAGACGGGTTTGGCTACACCTTC
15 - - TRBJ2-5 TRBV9 CASSVQGSGVETQYF TGTGCCAGCAGCGTACAAGGGAGTGGGGTAGAGACCCAGTACTTC
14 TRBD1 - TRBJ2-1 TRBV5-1 CASSLGQGLNEQFF TGCGCCAGCAGCTTGGGACAGGGTTTAAATGAGCAGTTCTTC
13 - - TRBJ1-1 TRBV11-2 CASSLAGYTEAFF TGTGCCAGCAGCTTAGCCGGGTACACTGAAGCTTTCTTT
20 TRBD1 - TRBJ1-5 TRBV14 CASSPLGPRGHLRSYQPQHF TGTGCCAGCAGCCCTCTGGGCCCCAGGGGGCACTTAAGGTCATATCAGCCCCAGCATTTT
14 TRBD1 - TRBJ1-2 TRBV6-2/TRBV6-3 CASSTQGARYGYTF TGTGCCAGCAGTACACAGGGGGCGCGTTACGGCTACACCTTC
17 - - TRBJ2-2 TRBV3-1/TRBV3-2 CASSQAFRETYTGELFF TGTGCCAGCAGCCAAGCTTTTCGGGAGACCTACACCGGGGAGCTGTTTTTT
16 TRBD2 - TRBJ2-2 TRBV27 CASSSRAGLNTGELFF TGTGCCAGCAGTTCCCGAGCGGGACTGAACACCGGGGAGCTGTTTTTT
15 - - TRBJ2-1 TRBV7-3 CASSLNPTVHNEQFF TGTGCCAGCAGCTTAAATCCCACAGTCCACAATGAGCAGTTCTTC
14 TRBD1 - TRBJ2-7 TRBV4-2 CASSQDRGFYEQYF TGTGCCAGCAGCCAGGACAGGGGGTTTTACGAGCAGTACTTC
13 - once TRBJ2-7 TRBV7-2 CASSSGDSYEQYF TGTGCCAGCAGCTCGGGGGACAGTTACGAGCAGTACTTC
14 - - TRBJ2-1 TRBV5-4 CASSLELARDEQFF TGTGCCAGCAGCTTGGAACTAGCCCGGGATGAGCAGTTCTTC
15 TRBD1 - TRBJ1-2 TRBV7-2 CASSSLTTGAVGYTF TGTGCCAGCAGCTCCCTAACAACAGGGGCGGTAGGCTACACCTTC
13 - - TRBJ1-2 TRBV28 CASRVGPNYGYTF TGTGCCAGCAGGGTGGGGCCTAACTATGGCTACACCTTC
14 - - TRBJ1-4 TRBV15 CATSREGGNEKLFF TGTGCCACCAGCAGAGAAGGGGGAAATGAAAAACTGTTTTTT
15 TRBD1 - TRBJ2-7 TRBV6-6 CASSSPDRGGAEQYF TGTGCCAGCAGTTCACCGGACAGGGGAGGGGCCGAGCAGTACTTC
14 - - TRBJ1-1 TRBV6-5 CASSYQLGGRGAFF TGTGCCAGCAGTTACCAACTCGGGGGGCGAGGAGCTTTCTTT
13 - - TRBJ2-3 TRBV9 CASSLGSGDTQYF TGTGCCAGCAGCCTAGGGAGTGGAGATACGCAGTATTTT
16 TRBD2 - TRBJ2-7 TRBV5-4 CASSLGGTSGVFEQYF TGTGCCAGCAGCTTGGGGGGGACTAGCGGGGTATTCGAGCAGTACTTC
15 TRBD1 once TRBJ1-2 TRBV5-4 CASSPQDRGQYGYTF TGTGCCAGCAGCCCCCAGGACAGGGGCCAGTATGGCTACACCTTC
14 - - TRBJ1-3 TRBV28 CASSLYAFRNTIYF TGTGCCAGCAGTCTTTATGCGTTCCGGAACACCATATATTTT
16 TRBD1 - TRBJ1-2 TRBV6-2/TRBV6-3 CASSRGQGVANYGYTF TGTGCCAGCAGTCGGGGACAGGGGGTAGCTAACTATGGCTACACCTTC
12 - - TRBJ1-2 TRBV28 CASSLRNRDYTF TGTGCCAGCAGTCTCCGAAACCGGGACTACACCTTC
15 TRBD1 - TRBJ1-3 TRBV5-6 CASSAGTGSGNTIYF TGTGCCAGCAGCGCGGGGACAGGCTCTGGAAACACCATATATTTT
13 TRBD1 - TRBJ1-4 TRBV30 CAWSDRGDEKLFF TGTGCCTGGAGTGACAGGGGGGATGAAAAACTGTTTTTT
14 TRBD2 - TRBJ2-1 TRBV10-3 CAIARLAVYNEQFF TGTGCCATCGCGAGACTAGCGGTGTACAATGAGCAGTTCTTC
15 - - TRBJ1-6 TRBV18 CASSPARSRQSPLHF TGTGCCAGCTCACCCGCGAGGTCGAGGCAGTCACCCCTCCACTTT
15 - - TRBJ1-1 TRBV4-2 CASSHDTLGATEAFF TGTGCCAGCAGCCACGACACTCTGGGGGCCACTGAAGCTTTCTTT
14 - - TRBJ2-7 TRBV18 CASSPLQGPYEQYF TGTGCCAGCTCACCACTACAGGGACCCTACGAGCAGTACTTC
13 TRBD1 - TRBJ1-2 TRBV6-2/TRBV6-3 CASSYTGGYGYTF TGTGCCAGCAGTTATACAGGGGGATATGGCTACACCTTC
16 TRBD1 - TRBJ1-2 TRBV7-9 CASSPTGAGRSGGYTF TGTGCCAGCAGCCCGACAGGGGCCGGCCGGAGTGGTGGCTACACCTTC
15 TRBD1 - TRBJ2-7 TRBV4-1 CASSQVGDSSYEQYF TGCGCCAGCAGCCAAGTAGGGGACAGTTCCTACGAGCAGTACTTC
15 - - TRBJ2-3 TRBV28 CASSLLSQAKDTQYF TGTGCCAGCAGTTTATTGTCCCAAGCGAAAGATACGCAGTATTTT
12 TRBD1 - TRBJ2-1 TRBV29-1 CSVIDRGLSQFF TGCAGCGTGATCGACAGGGGACTCTCGCAGTTCTTC
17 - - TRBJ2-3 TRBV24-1 CATSDLVVVGASDTQYF TGTGCCACCAGTGATTTGGTCGTAGTAGGAGCGTCAGATACGCAGTATTTT
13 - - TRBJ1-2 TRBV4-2 CASSQADTYGYTF TGTGCCAGCAGCCAGGCGGACACTTATGGCTACACCTTC
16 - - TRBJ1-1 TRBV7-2 CASSPGPDYPNTEAFF TGTGCCAGCAGCCCAGGACCCGACTACCCGAACACTGAAGCTTTCTTT
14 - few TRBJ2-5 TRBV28 CASSSTSQLRTQYF TGTGCCAGCAGTTCAACCTCCCAACTTAGGACCCAGTACTTC
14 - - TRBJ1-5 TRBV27 CASSPFRYNQPQHF TGTGCCAGCAGTCCCTTCAGGTACAATCAGCCCCAGCATTTT
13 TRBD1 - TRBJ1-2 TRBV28 CASSTQGAYGYTF TGTGCCAGCAGTACTCAGGGGGCGTATGGCTACACCTTC
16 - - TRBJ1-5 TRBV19 CASSYGQATSHQPQHF TGTGCCAGTAGTTATGGTCAGGCCACGTCCCATCAGCCCCAGCATTTT
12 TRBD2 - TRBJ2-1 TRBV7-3 CASSPRGGRQFF TGTGCCAGCAGCCCCCGGGGCGGGAGGCAGTTCTTC
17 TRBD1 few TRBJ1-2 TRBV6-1 CASSEFVTGGLNYGYTF TGTGCCAGCAGTGAATTCGTGACAGGGGGCCTTAACTATGGCTACACCTTC
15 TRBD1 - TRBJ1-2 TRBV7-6 CASSLEQGAGYGYTF TGTGCCAGCAGCTTAGAACAGGGGGCAGGCTATGGCTACACCTTC
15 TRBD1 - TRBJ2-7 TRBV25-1 CASSEPGTGVYEQYF TGTGCCAGCAGTGAGCCCGGGACAGGGGTCTACGAGCAGTACTTC